Presented here are 12 T cell receptor beta chains from one specimen sequenced in a study of Ad26.COV2.S vaccination and SARS-CoV-2 variants. Treatment noted: approximately 18 received Ad26.COV2.S at low or high dose, single or two shots; roughly five received placebo; per-sample allocation not given. Samples were taken on day 63 after the first vaccine or placebo injection. Measured with immunoSEQ multiplex PCR; TCRdb has only the in-frame clones, and not every one. Here the sample spans 300,000 to 500,000 clones, 75% to 90% being singletons. This specimen was peripheral blood, taken in a trial of Ad26.COV2.S vaccine versus placebo. The source of these receptors is a person aged 18-65 years who received the Ad26.COV2.S COVID-19 vaccine or a placebo.

The chain has TRBV9 and TRBJ2-5; 8 bases match TRBD2. Trimming took 0 bases from V and 1 from J; bases not matched to a gene: 8. The CDR3 length is 17 residues. Germline loops: CDR1 SGDLS, CDR2 YYNGEE. The DNA of the CDR3 is TGTGCCAGCAGCGTAGTACCAGCCGGGACTAGCCAAGAGACCCAGTACTTC. Its protein is CASSVVPAGTSQETQYF. The variable domain in full, with the rest retrieved from reference TRBV9 and TRBJ2-5, is DSGVTQTPKHLITATGQRVTLRCSPRSGDLSVYWYQQSLDQGLQFLIQYYNGEERAKGNILERFSAQQFPDLHSELNLSSLELGDSALYFCASSVVPAGTSQETQYFGPGTRLLVL.

V usage is TRBV3-1 (or the pseudogene TRBV3-2) and J usage is TRBJ2-2; TRBD1 matches at 11 bases. Germline CDR1 is LGHDT and CDR2 is YNNKEL (reference sequence). CDR3 size: 17 residues. The junction had 8 bases not matched to a gene; V was cut back by 5 bases and J by 3 bases. The CDR3: CASSLNPGQGDTGELFF. In nucleotides, the CDR3 is TGTGCCAGCAGCTTAAACCCGGGACAGGGGGACACCGGGGAGCTGTTTTTT.

This clone was counted only a few times. The CDR3 spells CASGTNGDTEAFF. CDR3 DNA sequence: TGTGCCAGCGGCACAAACGGGGACACTGAAGCTTTCTTT. V gene TRBV5-4 combines with J gene TRBJ1-1, with D uncertain. The CDR3 runs 13 residues. Between the trimmed V and J ends, which lost 7 bases and 3 bases, there was a span of 13 bases. The V gene's germline CDR1 is SGHNT and CDR2 YYREEE (reference sequence). Supplemented by reference TRBV5-4 and TRBJ1-1, the full variable domain reads ETGVTQSPTHLIKTRGQQVTLRCSSQSGHNTVSWYQQALGQGPQFIFQYYREEENGRGNFPPRFSGLQFPNYSSELNVNALELDDSALYLCASGTNGDTEAFFGQGTRLTVV.

This chain uses TRBV2 with TRBJ1-5; perhaps TRBD1 as D (6 bases). The germline CDR1 and CDR2 sequences are SNHLY and FYNNEI. V dropped 3 bases and J dropped 2 bases, with 11 bases sitting between them. The CDR3 contains 15 residues. Here the CDR3 reads CASSEEGGGNQPQHF. DNA for the CDR3: TGTGCCAGCAGTGAGGAGGGGGGTGGCAATCAGCCCCAGCATTTT.

The chain employs TRBV19 and TRBJ2-5; 7 nucleotides align to TRBD2. The germline V gene has CDR1 LNHDA and CDR2 SQIVND (reference sequence). CDR3 length: 13 amino acids. V lost 5 bases, J lost 5 bases, and 5 bases stayed unmatched. This CDR3 reads CASSQRGEETQYF. The DNA of the CDR3 is TGTGCCAGTAGTCAACGGGGGGAGGAGACCCAGTACTTC.

The chain carries TRBV2 and TRBJ2-7; 8 nucleotides line up with TRBD1. The CDR3 spans 12 residues. Germline CDR1 SNHLY, CDR2 FYNNEI. Germline trimming cut 6 bases from V and 3 bases from J; bases unmatched to any gene: 1. The CDR3, as DNA: TGTGCCAGCAGGGACAGGGTCTACGAGCAGTACTTC. Translated: CASRDRVYEQYF.

This chain links TRBV7-9 with TRBJ2-7; D might be TRBD1 (6 bases). Germline assignment: CDR1 SEHNR and CDR2 FQNEAQ (reference sequence). V lost 4 bases to trimming and J lost 3 bases, with 7 bases between them. This CDR3 has 12 amino acids. CDR3 in DNA: TGTGCCAGCAGCTCACAGGGCTACGAGCAGTACTTC. Amino acids: CASSSQGYEQYF.

This rearrangement joins TRBV5-1 to TRBJ2-5; TRBD2 matches at 9 bases. CDR1 and CDR2 (germline): SGHRS, YFSETQ. The CDR3 runs to 15 residues. The V segment lost 4 bases and the J segment 5 bases; nucleotides outside the gene matches: 9. CDR3 bases: TGCGCCAGCAGCCAGGGGACTAGCCAACCGGAGACCCAGTACTTC. Translation gives CASSQGTSQPETQYF.

The chain couples TRBV5-5 to TRBJ2-3; the D call may be TRBD1 or TRBD2 (5 bases each). Germline V gene data show CDR1 as SGHKS and CDR2 as YYEKEE (reference sequence). The CDR3 has 16 amino acids. V was trimmed by 1 base and J by 4 bases, leaving 16 bases between them. The CDR3 nucleotides read TGTGCCAGCAGCTTGCGTGGGACGGTCTTATCAGATACGCAGTATTTT. The encoded protein is CASSLRGTVLSDTQYF.

This chain uses TRBV19 with TRBJ2-2; D remains ambiguous. Trimming stripped 5 bases from V and 0 bases from J, with 4 bases between. The length of the CDR3 is 13 residues. Germline values: CDR1 LNHDA, CDR2 SQIVND (reference sequence). The CDR3 DNA reads as TGTGCCAGTAGTGAGTCGAACACCGGGGAGCTGTTTTTT. Its protein product is CASSESNTGELFF.

This sequence joins TRBV18 and TRBJ2-7; 9 bases map to TRBD2. The CDR3 has 15 residues. Germline trimming cut 0 bases from V and 4 bases from J; bases unmatched to any gene: 4. Germline V gene data show CDR1 as KGHSH and CDR2 as LQKENI. CDR3 sequence (DNA): TGTGCCAGCTCACCACCCAGCGGGGGGATATACGAGCAGTACTTC. Its translation is CASSPPSGGIYEQYF.

This chain uses TRBV5-1 with TRBJ2-2; D not resolved. CDR1 SGHRS and CDR2 YFSETQ come from the germline V gene. The CDR3 contains 13 residues. V lost 1 base and J 4 bases, leaving 5 bases between the germline ends. CDR3 in amino acids: CASSLIGTGELFF. CDR3 coding DNA: TGCGCCAGCAGCTTGATCGGCACCGGGGAGCTGTTTTTT.